What follows is one TCR beta chain and its context. This sample stems from a study of monozygotic twins with inflammatory bowel disease. Blood was collected, under 3 ml per donor. The team made cDNA by running eight separate reactions for each sample. UMIs bearing a 6-nucleotide sample barcode were added through template switching. TCRdb reanalyzed the 5' RACE reads, giving one entry per CDR3 protein sequence and no DNA. The sample totals approximately 330,000 distinct CDR3 sequences; its top ten clones hold 2% to 2.5%. CDR3 length: 16 residues. Germline assignment: CDR1 SNHLY and CDR2 FYNNEI. Sequencing was performed on blood. This clonotype was obtained from a human donor with ulcerative colitis or Crohn's disease, or a healthy co-twin of an affected twin (not recorded which). The chain combines TRBV2 with TRBJ1-6; TCRdb names TRBD1, which stays unverified in the absence of DNA. The chain's CDR3 is CASSVTGITDNSPLHF. Drawing the rest from reference TRBV2 and TRBJ1-6, the complete variable domain is EPEVTQTPSHQVTQMGQEVILRCVPISNHLYFYWYRQILGQKVEFLVSFYNNEISEKSEIFDDQFSVERPDGSNFTLKIRSTKLEDSAMYFCASSVTGITDNSPLHFGNGTRLTVT.